The entry below describes one TCR beta chain. Its matching antigen is unknown. The CDR3 is 16 residues long. Germline V gene lookup returns CDR1 LNHDA and CDR2 SQIVND (reference sequence). Trimming took 5 bases from V and 1 from J; bases not matched to a gene: 11. The data were taken from a study of T cell responses to AZD1222 COVID-19 vaccine. General study results and limits: With two AZD1222 doses given, Spike-specific TCR breadth and depth both rose. Nearly half of the spike-specific TCRs reportedly recognize variant regions that carry no mutations. Donor demographics were predominantly white British with a female majority; clonal diversity may be underestimated.

Produced via immunoSEQ multiplex PCR; TCRdb's table is partial and in-frame only. The repertoire consists of 35,000 to 55,000 clones, with about 83% occurring once and the leading ten covering more than 45%. This TCR derives from an adult in good health. Sequences were derived from peripheral blood, sampled on day 0 of AZD1222 vaccination. The chain joins TRBV19 to TRBJ2-7; 7 nucleotides align to TRBD2. The CDR3 protein is CASSADLTSRSYEQYF. DNA for the CDR3: TGTGCCAGTAGTGCAGACTTGACTAGCCGATCCTACGAGCAGTACTTC.